This T cell receptor (beta chain) derives from a study of control samples from healthy donors and cancer patients (dated by TCRdb to the early 2020s). Library creation used the immunoSEQ multiplex PCR assay. This immuneACCESS table, as held by TCRdb, lists in-frame sequences with V and J called but not all clones. Of the missing ones, under half trace to an unresolved V gene in checked studies; the others have no known cause. In this sample the table shows 150,000 or so clones, approximately 90% of which occur a single time. The ten biggest clones cover approximately 2.2% of the sample. This clone was detected once. The target of this receptor is not known. It has no much larger one-base neighbor in the sample; base qualities were not kept. The TCR was taken from a woman aged 50 to 60 in good health. Sequenced sample: blood.

The CDR3 here reads CASRYRVRGEQFF. The DNA sequence is TGTGCCAGCAGGTACAGGGTCAGGGGTGAGCAGTTCTTC. The chain uses TRBV28 and TRBJ2-1, and TRBD1 may be the D gene, going by 6 matching bases. V is cut by 6 bases and J by 9 bases, and the space between the germline ends is 15 bases. From the cysteine through the phenylalanine, the CDR3 covers 13 amino acids. The CDR3 DNA has 39 bases and is translated from base 1. CDR1 MDHEN and CDR2 SYDVKM were looked up in the germline V gene.